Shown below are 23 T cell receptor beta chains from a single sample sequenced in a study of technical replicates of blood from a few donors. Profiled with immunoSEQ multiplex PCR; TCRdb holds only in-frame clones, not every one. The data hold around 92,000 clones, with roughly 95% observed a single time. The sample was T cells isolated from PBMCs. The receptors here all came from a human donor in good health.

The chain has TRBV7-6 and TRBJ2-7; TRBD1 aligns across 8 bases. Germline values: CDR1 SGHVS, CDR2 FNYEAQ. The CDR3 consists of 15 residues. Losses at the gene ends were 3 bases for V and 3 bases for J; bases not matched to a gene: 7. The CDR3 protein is CASSFRTGNYYEQYF. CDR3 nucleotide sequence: TGTGCCAGCAGCTTTAGGACAGGGAACTACTACGAGCAGTACTTC.

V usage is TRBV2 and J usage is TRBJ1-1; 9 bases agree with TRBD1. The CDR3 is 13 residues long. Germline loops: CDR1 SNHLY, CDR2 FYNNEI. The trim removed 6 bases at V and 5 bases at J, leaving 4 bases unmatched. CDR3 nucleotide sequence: TGTGCCAGCAGCCGGACAGGGGTGACTGAAGCTTTCTTT. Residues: CASSRTGVTEAFF.

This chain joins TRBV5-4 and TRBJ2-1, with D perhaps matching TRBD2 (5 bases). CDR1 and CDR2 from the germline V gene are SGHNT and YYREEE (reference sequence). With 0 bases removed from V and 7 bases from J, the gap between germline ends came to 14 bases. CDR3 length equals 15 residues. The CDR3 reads CASSLAMRVGNEQFF. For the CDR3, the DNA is TGTGCCAGCAGCTTGGCAATGAGGGTGGGTAATGAGCAGTTCTTC. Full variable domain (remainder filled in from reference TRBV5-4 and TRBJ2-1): ETGVTQSPTHLIKTRGQQVTLRCSSQSGHNTVSWYQQALGQGPQFIFQYYREEENGRGNFPPRFSGLQFPNYSSELNVNALELDDSALYLCASSLAMRVGNEQFFGPGTRLTVL.

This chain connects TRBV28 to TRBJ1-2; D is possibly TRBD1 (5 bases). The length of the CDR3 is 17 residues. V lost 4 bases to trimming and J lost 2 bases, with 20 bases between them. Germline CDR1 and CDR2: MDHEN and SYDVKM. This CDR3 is CASSSPTTGSLNYGYTF. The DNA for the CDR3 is TGTGCCAGCAGTTCCCCAACAACAGGATCCTTAAACTATGGCTACACCTTC.

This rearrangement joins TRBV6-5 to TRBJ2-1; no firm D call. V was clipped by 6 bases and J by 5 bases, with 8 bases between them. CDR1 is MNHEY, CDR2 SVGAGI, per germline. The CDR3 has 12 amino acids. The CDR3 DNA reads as TGTGCCAGCAGCCACTTGAACAATGAGCAGTTCTTC. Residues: CASSHLNNEQFF.

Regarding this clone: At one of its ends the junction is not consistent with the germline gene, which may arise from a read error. The CDR3 spells CATGTGSTIYF. The CDR3 coding sequence is TGTGCCACCGGGACTGGAAGCACCATATATTTT. The J gene is TRBJ1-3, the V gene TRBV2; D is possibly TRBD1 (5 bases). The CDR3 length is 11 residues. CDR1 is SNHLY and CDR2 is FYNNEI in the germline V gene.

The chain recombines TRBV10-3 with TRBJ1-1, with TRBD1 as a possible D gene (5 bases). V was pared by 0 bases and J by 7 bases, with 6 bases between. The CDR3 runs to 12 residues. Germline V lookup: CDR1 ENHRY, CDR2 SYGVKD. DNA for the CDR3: TGTGCCATCAGTGAGTCGACAGTTGAAGCTTTCTTT. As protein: CAISESTVEAFF.

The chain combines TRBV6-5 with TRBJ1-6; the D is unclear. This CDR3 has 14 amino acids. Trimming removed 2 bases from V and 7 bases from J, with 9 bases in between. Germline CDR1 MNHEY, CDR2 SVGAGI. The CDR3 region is CASSYTRYNSPLHF. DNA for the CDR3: TGTGCCAGCAGTTACACGAGATACAATTCACCCCTCCACTTT.

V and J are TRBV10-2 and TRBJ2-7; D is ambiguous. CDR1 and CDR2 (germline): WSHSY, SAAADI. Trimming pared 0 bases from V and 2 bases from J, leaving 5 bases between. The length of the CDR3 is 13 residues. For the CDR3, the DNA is TGCGCCAGCAGTGAGTCACTTACCTACGAGCAGTACTTC. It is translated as CASSESLTYEQYF.

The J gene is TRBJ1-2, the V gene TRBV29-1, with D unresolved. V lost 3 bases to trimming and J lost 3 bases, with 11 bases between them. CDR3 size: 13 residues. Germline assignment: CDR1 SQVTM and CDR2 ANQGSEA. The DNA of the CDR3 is TGCAGCGTTGATACGGGTGTACACTATGGCTACACCTTC. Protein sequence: CSVDTGVHYGYTF.

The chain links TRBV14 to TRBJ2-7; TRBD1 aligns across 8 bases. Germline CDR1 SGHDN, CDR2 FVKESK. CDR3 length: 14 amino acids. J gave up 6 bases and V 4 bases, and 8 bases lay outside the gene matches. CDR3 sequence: CASSPWTGMGEQYF. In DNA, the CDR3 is TGTGCCAGCAGCCCGTGGACAGGGATGGGCGAGCAGTACTTC.

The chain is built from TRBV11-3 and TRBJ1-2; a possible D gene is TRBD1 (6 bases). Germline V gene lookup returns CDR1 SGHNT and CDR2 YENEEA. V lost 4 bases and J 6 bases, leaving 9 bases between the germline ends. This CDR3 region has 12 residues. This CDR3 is CASSSTGNGYTF. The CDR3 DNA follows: TGTGCCAGCAGCTCCACAGGGAATGGCTACACCTTC. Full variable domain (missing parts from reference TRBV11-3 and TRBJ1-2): EAGVVQSPRYKIIEKKQPVAFWCNPISGHNTLYWYLQNLGQGPELLIRYENEEAVDDSQLPKDRFSAERLKGVDSTLKIQPAELGDSAVYLCASSSTGNGYTFGSGTRLTVV.

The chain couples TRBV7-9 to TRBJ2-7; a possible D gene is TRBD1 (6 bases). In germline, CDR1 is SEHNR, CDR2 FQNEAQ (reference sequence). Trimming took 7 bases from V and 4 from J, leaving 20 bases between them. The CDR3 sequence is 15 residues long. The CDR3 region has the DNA TGTGCCAGCACCAAGATGGGGGCGGGTGATTACGAGCAGTACTTC. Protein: CASTKMGAGDYEQYF.

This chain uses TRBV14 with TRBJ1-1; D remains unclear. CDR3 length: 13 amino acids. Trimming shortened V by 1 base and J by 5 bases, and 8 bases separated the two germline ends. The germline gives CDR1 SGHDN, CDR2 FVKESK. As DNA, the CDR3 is TGTGCCAGCAGCCAAGTCGCGCGTACTGAAGCTTTCTTT. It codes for CASSQVARTEAFF.

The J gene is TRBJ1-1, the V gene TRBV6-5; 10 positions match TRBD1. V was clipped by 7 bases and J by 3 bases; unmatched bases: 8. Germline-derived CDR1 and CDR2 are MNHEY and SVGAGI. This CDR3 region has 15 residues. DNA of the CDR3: TGTGCCAGCACTTCCACCGGGACAGGGGACACTGAAGCTTTCTTT. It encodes CASTSTGTGDTEAFF.

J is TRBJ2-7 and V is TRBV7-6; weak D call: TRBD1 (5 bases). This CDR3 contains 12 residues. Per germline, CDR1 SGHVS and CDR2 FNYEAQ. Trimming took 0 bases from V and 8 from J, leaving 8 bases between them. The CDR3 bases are TGTGCCAGCAGCTTAGCGGGGCAGAAGCAGTACTTC. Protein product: CASSLAGQKQYF.

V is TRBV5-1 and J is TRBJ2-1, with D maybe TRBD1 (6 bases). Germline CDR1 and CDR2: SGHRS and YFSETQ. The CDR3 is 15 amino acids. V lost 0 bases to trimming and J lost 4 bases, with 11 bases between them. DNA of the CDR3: TGCGCCAGCAGCTTGGTCCAGGGGAGATACAATGAGCAGTTCTTC. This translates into CASSLVQGRYNEQFF.

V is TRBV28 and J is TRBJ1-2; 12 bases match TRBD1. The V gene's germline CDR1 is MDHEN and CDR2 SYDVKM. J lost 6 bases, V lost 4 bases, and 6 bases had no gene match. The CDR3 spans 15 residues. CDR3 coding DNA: TGTGCCAGCAGTTCCCCGGGACAGGGGGCGAATGGCTACACCTTC. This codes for CASSSPGQGANGYTF.

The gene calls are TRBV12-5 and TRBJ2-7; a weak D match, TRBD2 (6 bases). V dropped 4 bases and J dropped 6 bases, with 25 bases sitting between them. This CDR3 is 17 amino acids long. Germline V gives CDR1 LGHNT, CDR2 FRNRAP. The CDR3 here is CASGWNPNPREISEQYF. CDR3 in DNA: TGTGCTAGTGGTTGGAACCCGAACCCGCGGGAAATAAGCGAGCAGTACTTC.

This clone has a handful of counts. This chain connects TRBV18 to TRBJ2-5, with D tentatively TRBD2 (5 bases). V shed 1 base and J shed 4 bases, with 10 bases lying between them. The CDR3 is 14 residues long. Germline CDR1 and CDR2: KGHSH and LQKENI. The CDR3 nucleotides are TGTGCCAGCTCACCACTCAGCGGTACAGAGACCCAGTACTTC. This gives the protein CASSPLSGTETQYF.

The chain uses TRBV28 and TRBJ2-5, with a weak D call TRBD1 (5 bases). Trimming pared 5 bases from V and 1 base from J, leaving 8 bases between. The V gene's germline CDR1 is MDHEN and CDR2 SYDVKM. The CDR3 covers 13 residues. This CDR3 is CASSKGFQETQYF. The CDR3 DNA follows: TGTGCCAGCAGTAAGGGGTTCCAAGAGACCCAGTACTTC.

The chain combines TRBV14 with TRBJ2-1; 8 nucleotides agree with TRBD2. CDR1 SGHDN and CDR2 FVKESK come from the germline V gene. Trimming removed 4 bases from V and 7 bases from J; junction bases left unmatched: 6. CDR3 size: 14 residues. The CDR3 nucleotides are TGTGCCAGCAGCCCGACCGGGACTAGTAATGAGCAGTTCTTC. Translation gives CASSPTGTSNEQFF.

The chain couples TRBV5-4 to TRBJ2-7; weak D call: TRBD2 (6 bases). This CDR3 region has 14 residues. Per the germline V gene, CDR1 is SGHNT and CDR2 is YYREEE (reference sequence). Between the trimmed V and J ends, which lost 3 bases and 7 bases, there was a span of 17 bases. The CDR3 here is CASSSAGGAWEQYF. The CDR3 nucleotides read TGTGCCAGCAGCTCGGCAGGAGGGGCCTGGGAGCAGTACTTC.